This T cell receptor beta chain was observed in a study of tissue T cells after allogeneic stem cell transplantation. Notes on the study in general: The patient cohort was small and clinically heterogeneous, with limited sampling depth. Anatomically similar tissues had similar TCR repertoires within each patient.

Judged by abundance, this clone is medium-sized (0.01 to 0.1%). The antigen remains unidentified. Mouse names are used for the genes. The CDR3 end is not reached by the read, which stops 1 residue before it; the germline J gene fills it in. The same CDR3 arises from other DNA sequences in this sample as well. V was pared by 2 bases and J by 1 base, with 7 bases between. Germline V gene lookup returns CDR1 KGHPV and CDR2 FQNQEV (reference sequence). The length of the CDR3 is 14 residues. The time point is: mouse harvest day 14 after allogeneic transplant. The graft held 10^6 splenic CD5+ T cells and 10^7 T-cell-depleted bone marrow cells. TCRbeta CDR3 was sequenced at survey depth with template counts. TCRdb's table, derived via immunoSEQ multiplex PCR, lists solely in-frame clones and lacks some. The sample lists thousands of clones; roughly a third were seen once.

The sample comprised skin. This receptor was taken from a female BALB/c mouse given C57BL/6 T cells with graft-versus-host disease after an allogeneic hematopoietic cell transplant. The V gene is TRBV26, the J gene TRBJ2-4; maybe TRBD1 (6 bases). The covered CDR3 bases are TGTGCCAGCAGTCTGCCAGGGGGTCAAAACACCTTGTAC. Encoded protein: CASSLPGGQNTLY. In full, the CDR3 reads CASSLPGGQNTLYF.